This is a list of T cell receptor beta chains from one sample in a study of shared clonotypes between healthy human individuals. Assay used: immunoSEQ multiplex PCR; TCRdb lists only in-frame clones, some missing. The data hold 470,000 or so clones, with approximately 78% observed a single time. Sequencing input: PBMCs. Receptors originate from a woman aged 40 to 50 in good health. Some clones in this sample may be carry-over from other donors' samples. The CDR3 runs from the conserved cysteine through the conserved F or W. A D gene is named only where the DNA matches it firmly. Some rows mark clone size as missing; the rest say once, few, many or name a class of expanded clone.

d_gene,abundance,j_gene,v_gene,CDR3nt,CDR3aa
-,-,TRBJ2-3,TRBV27,TGTGCCAGCAGTCGGGCACTAAGCACAGATACGCAGTATTTT,CASSRALSTDTQYF
TRBD1,once,TRBJ1-5,TRBV2,TGTGCCAGCAGTCGGGACAGGGGAATCGGCAATCAGCCCCAGCATTTT,CASSRDRGIGNQPQHF
-,-,TRBJ2-2,TRBV7-3,TGTGCCAGCAGCTTTTTGACAGGAAGCACCGGGGAGCTGTTTTTT,CASSFLTGSTGELFF
TRBD1,-,TRBJ2-3,TRBV4-3,TGCGCCAGCAGCCTCGGACAGGGTGATACAGATACGCAGTATTTT,CASSLGQGDTDTQYF
TRBD1,-,TRBJ2-2,TRBV27,TGTGCCAGCAGTTCCCCAAGACAGGGTCCCGGGGAGCTGTTTTTT,CASSSPRQGPGELFF
-,-,TRBJ2-2,TRBV4-1,TGCGCCAGCAGCCAAGGTCGACTTACCGGGGAGCTGTTTTTT,CASSQGRLTGELFF
-,-,TRBJ2-1,TRBV2,TGTGCCAGCAGTTACCGGACGGAATACAATGAGCAGTTCTTC,CASSYRTEYNEQFF
-,-,TRBJ1-1,TRBV30,TGTGCCTGGAGTGTATGGACAGCCGAAGCTTTCTTT,CAWSVWTAEAFF
-,-,TRBJ2-4,TRBV7-8,TGTGCCAGCAGCTTAGCGCTCAGGCCAGCCAAAAACATTCAGTACTTC,CASSLALRPAKNIQYF
TRBD1,few,TRBJ2-6,TRBV10-2,TGCGCCAGCAGTGAGTGGGACAGAGGGGCCAACGTCCTGACTTTC,CASSEWDRGANVLTF
-,-,TRBJ1-5,TRBV6-1,TGTGCCAGCAGTGAAAGTTGGGGATATAGCAATCAGCCCCAGCATTTT,CASSESWGYSNQPQHF
TRBD1,-,TRBJ1-1,TRBV30,TGTGCCTGGAGTGTCACAGGGGGGTTGGAAGCTTTCTTT,CAWSVTGGLEAFF
-,-,TRBJ2-1,TRBV6-4,TGTGCCAGCAGTGAAGACTTTTTCAATGAGCAGTTCTTC,CASSEDFFNEQFF
-,-,TRBJ1-5,TRBV10-2,TGCGCCAGCAGTGATGGGCCAGCTACGAACATGAATCAGCCCCAGCATTTT,CASSDGPATNMNQPQHF
-,-,TRBJ2-2,TRBV10-3,TGTGCCATCAGTGAGGGAAGGGGGGGTCAGTACCCCGGGGAGCTGTTTTTT,CAISEGRGGQYPGELFF
-,many,TRBJ2-3,TRBV19,TGTGCCAGTAGGGGAGATCTCTCGGAGCAGTATTTT,CASRGDLSEQYF
TRBD1,-,TRBJ1-2,TRBV2,TGTGCCAGCAGTGAACGACAGGGGGTCTATGGCTACACCTTC,CASSERQGVYGYTF
TRBD2,-,TRBJ2-7,TRBV27,TGTGCCAGCAGTCCGGAACTAGCGGGAATTGTCGAGCAGTACTTC,CASSPELAGIVEQYF
-,-,TRBJ2-1,TRBV5-1,TGCGCCAGCAGCTTGACTAGCCGCTCCTACAATGAGCAGTTCTTC,CASSLTSRSYNEQFF
TRBD1,-,TRBJ2-7,TRBV19,TGTGCCAGTACCTCAGGAGGGACAGGACCCTACGAGCAGTACTTC,CASTSGGTGPYEQYF
TRBD2,once,TRBJ2-2,TRBV30,TGTGCCTGGATAGCGGGAGGACTCACCGGGGAGCTGTTTTTT,CAWIAGGLTGELFF
-,-,TRBJ1-2,TRBV18,TGTGCCAGCTCACAGGGGGGAAGCTATGGCTACACCTTC,CASSQGGSYGYTF
-,-,TRBJ2-3,TRBV5-1,TGCGCCAGCAGGTTTACAGGGAGCACAGATACGCAGTATTTT,CASRFTGSTDTQYF
-,-,TRBJ2-3,TRBV15,TGTGCCACCAGCAGAGATAGTAGGGAAAGCACAGATACGCAGTATTTT,CATSRDSRESTDTQYF
TRBD1,-,TRBJ1-3,TRBV12-5,TGTGCTAGTGCCCAATGGACAGGGGGTATCTCTGGAAACACCATATATTTT,CASAQWTGGISGNTIYF
TRBD1,once,TRBJ1-3,TRBV28,TGTGCCAGCAGTTTCGACAGGGCTGGAAACACCATATATTTT,CASSFDRAGNTIYF
-,-,TRBJ2-7,TRBV6-1,TGTGCCAGCCGTTGGGCGGACTCCTACGAGCAGTACTTC,CASRWADSYEQYF
-,-,TRBJ2-2,TRBV5-4,TGTGCCAGCAGCCCCGGGACACGTAACACCGGGGAGCTGTTTTTT,CASSPGTRNTGELFF
TRBD2,few,TRBJ2-3,TRBV28,TGTGCCAGCAGTTCCCACCGATTACTAGCGGGCACAGATACGCAGTATTTT,CASSSHRLLAGTDTQYF
-,-,TRBJ1-1,TRBV19,TGTGCCAGTAGTATAGATCTTGCAGCTGAAGCTTTCTTT,CASSIDLAAEAFF
-,many,TRBJ1-2,TRBV29-1,TGCAGCGTTGAAGAAGCAACCGGCCCCCGGGGCTACACCTTC,CSVEEATGPRGYTF